This TCR beta chain was captured in a study of T cell repertoires in cytomegalovirus infection. About the study: Based on public TCR beta signatures, there were indications of CMV infection and of a matching HLA type.

TCRdb processed the reads anew with MiXCR; each CDR3 protein has one entry. The top ten hold about 2.8% of the sample, which has some 700,000 distinct CDR3 sequences, roughly a third seen once. General observations from the study: Carriage of CMV together with the relevant HLA was identifiable through cumulative public TCR beta family frequency. Clonotypes of TCR beta that were HLA-C-restricted and CMV-specific dominated the ex vivo response.

Germline V lookup: CDR1 MDHEN, CDR2 SYDVKM. The CDR3 is 12 residues long. V was trimmed by 6 bases and J by 7 bases, leaving 13 bases between them. Points on this clonotype: Its antigen is unknown. Since no conserved phenylalanine or tryptophan closes the CDR3, a read error is the likely cause.

V is TRBV28 and J is TRBJ2-7, with D maybe TRBD1 (6 bases). Sequencing input: PBMCs. The origin of this receptor is a human donor in good health (CMV status not recorded). Some clones in this sample may be carry-over from other donors' samples. The CDR3 region has the DNA TGTGCCAGCAGCGTAGACAGGAGAGAGCAGTACTTA. Translating gives CASSVDRREQYL.